A single count supports the clone carrying this TCR beta chain. Its antigen remains unidentified. PCR amplification relied on 60 Vbeta primers (plus 13 Jbeta primers). Clones were read by immunoSEQ multiplex PCR, and TCRdb kept only the in-frame ones, dropping some. The repertoire holds roughly 130,000 clones, with about four fifths as singletons. Per the germline V gene, CDR1 is LNHDA and CDR2 is SQIVND (reference sequence). This CDR3 comprises 13 residues. After removal of 5 bases from V and 9 bases from J, the junction contained 6 bases not matched to a gene. This record comes from a study of cytomegalovirus exposure and HLA in healthy donors. Across the study: When 300 to 400 donors were genotyped, more than 70% of them were found to fall in the Caucasian-associated ancestry cluster. Study outcomes and limitations: Later analysis revealed greater clonal expansion in HLA-associated TCR beta chains than in equally common others. The later analysis indicated that the majority of CMV-associated TCR beta chains appeared HLA-restricted.

While unrecorded immune exposures were likely, the donors were nominally healthy when sampled. Sequencing input: PBMCs. This clonotype originated in a male donor in good health and CMV-seropositive. This chain connects TRBV19 to TRBJ1-5; 8 bases map to TRBD1. CDR3 loop: CASSSGQGGPQHF. CDR3 bases: TGTGCCAGTAGTTCCGGACAGGGAGGGCCCCAGCATTTT.